These 4 T cell receptor beta chains originate from one sample sequenced in a study of CD8 T cells in ankylosing spondylitis (dated by TCRdb to the late 2010s). The library was prepared using 5' RACE. For sequencing, an Illumina HiSeq 2500 was employed. TCRdb trimmed the raw reads at Q25, called clones with MiXCR and kept productive beta chains. Every distinct CDR3 protein forms one entry, paired with its most common genes and DNA. Across this sample there are 200,000 or so distinct CDR3 sequences, with around a sixth seen only once. Around 4.5% of the sample is held by the ten biggest clonotypes. The material sequenced was blood, either unsorted or a sorted T cell fraction (not recorded which). Receptors were obtained from a male donor aged 5-30 years with ankylosing spondylitis or in good health (not recorded which). Donor details come from another sample of the same person, matched by shared clones.

This clonotype was recorded at least ten times. The rearrangement links TRBV14 to TRBJ2-3; no firm D call. Germline CDR1 reads SGHDN; CDR2 reads FVKESK. The CDR3 sequence is 16 residues long. Trimming cost V 5 bases and J 1 base, with 16 bases left between them. Written as DNA, the CDR3 is TGTGCCAGCAGCACCAGGCTCCTAAGGGGCACAGATACGCAGTATTTT. It encodes CASSTRLLRGTDTQYF.

This clonotype was observed many times. V usage is TRBV12-3 or TRBV12-4 and J usage is TRBJ1-1; 9 bases match TRBD1. The CDR3 is 14 residues long. V shed 3 bases and J 4 bases; nucleotides not matched to a gene: 3. Written as DNA, the CDR3 is TGTGCCAGCAGTTTCTCGGGACAGGGCACTGAAGCTTTCTTT. Translation gives CASSFSGQGTEAFF.

This clonotype was picked up many times. The chain joins TRBV3-1 to TRBJ1-4, with D possibly TRBD1 on 5 matching bases. The CDR3 is made up of 19 amino acids. V shed 0 bases and J shed 10 bases, with 27 bases lying between them. Germline loops: CDR1 LGHDT, CDR2 YNNKEL (reference sequence). CDR3 in amino acids: CASSQDGLARGYSPGKLFF. Written as DNA, the CDR3 is TGTGCCAGCAGCCAAGATGGTTTAGCGCGGGGGTACTCCCCCGGAAAACTGTTTTTT.

This clonotype was counted at least ten times. The chain joins TRBV28 to TRBJ2-5; 9 nucleotides agree with TRBD1. The germline V gene encodes CDR1 MDHEN and CDR2 SYDVKM. There are 15 residues in the CDR3. The V segment lost 5 bases and the J segment 4 bases; nucleotides outside the gene matches: 8. Here the CDR3 DNA reads TGTGCCAGCAGTCCCGGACTACAGGGGGCAGAGACCCAGTACTTC. Its translation: CASSPGLQGAETQYF.